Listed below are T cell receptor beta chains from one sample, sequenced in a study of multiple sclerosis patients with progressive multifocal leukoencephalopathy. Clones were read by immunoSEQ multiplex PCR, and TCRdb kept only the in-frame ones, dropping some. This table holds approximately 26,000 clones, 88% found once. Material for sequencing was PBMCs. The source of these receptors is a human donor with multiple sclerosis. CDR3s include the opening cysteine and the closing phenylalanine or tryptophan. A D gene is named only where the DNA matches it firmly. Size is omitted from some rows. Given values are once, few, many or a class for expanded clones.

DNA: TGTGCCAGCAGCCCTGGACAGTCCTATGGCTACACCTTC
CDR3: CASSPGQSYGYTF
D: -
V: TRBV6-5
length: 13
J: TRBJ1-2
size: -

DNA: TGTGCCAGCAGCCTATGGGGGGCCGCAGATACGCAGTATTTT
CDR3: CASSLWGAADTQYF
D: -
V: TRBV7-8
length: 14
J: TRBJ2-3
size: -

DNA: TGCGCCAGCAGCCAAGAACCGACAGGGAGAGAGGCCCAGTACTTC
CDR3: CASSQEPTGREAQYF
D: TRBD1
V: TRBV4-1
length: 15
J: TRBJ2-5
size: -

DNA: TGTGCCTGGCATACAGGGTCTTCACCCCTCCACTTT
CDR3: CAWHTGSSPLHF
D: -
V: TRBV30
length: 12
J: TRBJ1-6
size: -

DNA: TGTGCCAGCAGCTCGGAAATTTTCGCTGAAGCTTTCTTT
CDR3: CASSSEIFAEAFF
D: -
V: TRBV9
length: 13
J: TRBJ1-1
size: -

DNA: TGCGCCAGCAGTCAAGATACTAGCGGGAGCTCCTACAATGAGCAGTTCTTC
CDR3: CASSQDTSGSSYNEQFF
D: TRBD2
V: TRBV4-3
length: 17
J: TRBJ2-1
size: -

DNA: TGTGCCAGCAGTTTTAGTACAGCGGGGGACACAGATACGCAGTATTTT
CDR3: CASSFSTAGDTDTQYF
D: TRBD2
V: TRBV28
length: 16
J: TRBJ2-3
size: -

DNA: TGCAGCGTTGTAGTCGCAGCGTCCTCCTACGAGCAGTACTTC
CDR3: CSVVVAASSYEQYF
D: -
V: TRBV29-1
length: 14
J: TRBJ2-7
size: once

DNA: TGTGCCAGCAGCTTAAAGGACAGGGGGTACATGAACACTGAAGCTTTCTTT
CDR3: CASSLKDRGYMNTEAFF
D: TRBD1
V: TRBV7-3
length: 17
J: TRBJ1-1
size: -

DNA: TGTGCCAGTAGTTTCACAGGGAGCTCCTATAATTCACCCCTCCACTTT
CDR3: CASSFTGSSYNSPLHF
D: -
V: TRBV19
length: 16
J: TRBJ1-6
size: -

DNA: TGTGCCAGTACCGATAGCGGGGGGGCCGATGAGCAGTTCTTC
CDR3: CASTDSGGADEQFF
D: TRBD2
V: TRBV19
length: 14
J: TRBJ2-1
size: -

DNA: TGTGCCAGCAGCTTAACCGGGACTTCTGGGGCCAACGTCCTGACTTTC
CDR3: CASSLTGTSGANVLTF
D: -
V: TRBV7-2
length: 16
J: TRBJ2-6
size: -

DNA: TGTGCCAGCAGCCTGGACAGGGACTATGGCTACACCTTC
CDR3: CASSLDRDYGYTF
D: TRBD1
V: TRBV7-9
length: 13
J: TRBJ1-2
size: -

DNA: TGTGCCAGCAGTAGGGACAGGGGAAGCTCCTACGAGCAGTACTTC
CDR3: CASSRDRGSSYEQYF
D: TRBD1
V: TRBV6-5
length: 15
J: TRBJ2-7
size: -

DNA: TGTGCCAGCAGCGTAGGAGGGAGGACAGATGAAAAACTGTTTTTT
CDR3: CASSVGGRTDEKLFF
D: -
V: TRBV9
length: 15
J: TRBJ1-4
size: -

DNA: TGTGCCAGCAGTTTGTGGTCTAACGGGGATGGCCACACCTTC
CDR3: CASSLWSNGDGHTF
D: -
V: TRBV28
length: 14
J: TRBJ1-2
size: -

DNA: TGTGCCAGCAGCCCAGTGGGGGGGGTTAACTATGGCTACACCTTC
CDR3: CASSPVGGVNYGYTF
D: -
V: TRBV9
length: 15
J: TRBJ1-2
size: -

DNA: TGTGCCAGCAGTGAACAGGGGGAGCCCCAGCATTTT
CDR3: CASSEQGEPQHF
D: TRBD1
V: TRBV2
length: 12
J: TRBJ1-5
size: -

DNA: TGCGCCAGCAGCCAAGACGAGAGCCAACCGAGCTACGAGCAGTACTTC
CDR3: CASSQDESQPSYEQYF
D: -
V: TRBV4-1
length: 16
J: TRBJ2-7
size: -

DNA: TGCGCCAGCAGTGACGGGACAGTTAATCAGCCCCAGCATTTT
CDR3: CASSDGTVNQPQHF
D: TRBD1
V: TRBV10-1
length: 14
J: TRBJ1-5
size: -

DNA: TGTGCCAGCAGCCAAGTTTCTGGAAACACCATATATTTT
CDR3: CASSQVSGNTIYF
D: -
V: TRBV14
length: 13
J: TRBJ1-3
size: once

DNA: TGCGCCAGCAGCCGGGTGGAGGGGATAGGGGTTGGAGGGACCCAGTACTTC
CDR3: CASSRVEGIGVGGTQYF
D: -
V: TRBV4-1
length: 17
J: TRBJ2-5
size: -

DNA: TGCGCCAGCAGCCCGGACATGAACACCGGGGAGCTGTTTTTT
CDR3: CASSPDMNTGELFF
D: -
V: TRBV4-1
length: 14
J: TRBJ2-2
size: -

DNA: TGTGCCAGCAGCCCCTCGGGGGGGGTCGGCACTGAAGCTTTCTTT
CDR3: CASSPSGGVGTEAFF
D: -
V: TRBV5-6
length: 15
J: TRBJ1-1
size: -

DNA: TGTGCCTGGGGAGGGACAGCCCTTAGCACAGATACGCAGTATTTT
CDR3: CAWGGTALSTDTQYF
D: -
V: TRBV30
length: 15
J: TRBJ2-3
size: -

DNA: TGTGCCAGCAGCTCCTGGGGCGGGAGGTCGATCTTC
CDR3: CASSSWGGRSIF
D: TRBD2
V: TRBV5-6
length: 12
J: TRBJ2-1
size: -

DNA: TGTGCCAGCAGTTACGTAGACAGGGAGGAGCAGCCCCAGCATTTT
CDR3: CASSYVDREEQPQHF
D: TRBD1
V: TRBV6-5
length: 15
J: TRBJ1-5
size: -